Listed below are T cell receptor beta chains from one sample, sequenced in a study of T cell repertoires in ileal Crohn's disease. Sequenced by immunoSEQ multiplex PCR; TCRdb stores in-frame clones only, minus some. The top ten clones hold roughly 11% of a sample with about 2,000 clones, approximately 79% of them seen once. Sequencing was done on a sample of ileal tissue. Receptors were obtained from an adult with Crohn's disease. CDR3s include the opening cysteine and the closing phenylalanine or tryptophan. Clone size appears in some rows only: once, few, many, or a class for an expanded clone.

cdr3_aa | j_call | clone_size | v_call
CASSLRGGGELFF | TRBJ2-2 | few | TRBV5-1
CASSIDTRSTDTQYF | TRBJ2-3 | . | TRBV19
CASSLSLPGDYGYTF | TRBJ1-2 | . | TRBV28
CASRGTSNTGELFF | TRBJ2-2 | . | TRBV2
CASSRRDRVNTEAFF | TRBJ1-1 | . | TRBV5-4
CSARAVYEQYF | TRBJ2-7 | . | TRBV20-1
CASSQLRDRANYGYTF | TRBJ1-2 | . | TRBV11-2
CAISDQGGNQPQHF | TRBJ1-5 | . | TRBV10-3
CASSMYGDKYEQYF | TRBJ2-7 | . | TRBV19
CAWGRANQPQHF | TRBJ1-5 | . | TRBV30
CASSLIAGGGYGYTF | TRBJ1-2 | . | TRBV7-2
CASSFGTGIYGYTF | TRBJ1-2 | . | TRBV5-6
CASSLRLAGGPYNEQFF | TRBJ2-1 | . | TRBV5-5
CASSSERARGGYTF | TRBJ1-2 | few | TRBV11-2
CASRQEPDNEQFF | TRBJ2-1 | . | TRBV6-1
CASGQEVAVTGANVLTF | TRBJ2-6 | . | TRBV9
CASSERQKNQPQHF | TRBJ1-5 | . | TRBV2
CASSEQGARSEAFF | TRBJ1-1 | few | TRBV2
CASSPGTSSATNEKLFF | TRBJ1-4 | . | TRBV18
CASSSRGEDTQYF | TRBJ2-3 | . | TRBV7-8
CASRQGGQGAGEQFF | TRBJ2-1 | few | TRBV19
CATSDSSGADTQYF | TRBJ2-3 | . | TRBV6-4
CASSLASGGQDEQFF | TRBJ2-1 | few | TRBV5-1
CASSSTDRNTEAFF | TRBJ1-1 | . | TRBV11-2
CASSLRAGGSYNEQFF | TRBJ2-1 | . | TRBV7-8
CASSVRDRAYNEQFF | TRBJ2-1 | . | TRBV9
CASSHGSLWGGEQFF | TRBJ2-1 | . | TRBV11-2
CAWSLTGGSTDTQYF | TRBJ2-3 | . | TRBV30
CASSAASGNSPLHF | TRBJ1-6 | . | TRBV2
CASSLGNRGTAFF | TRBJ1-1 | . | TRBV27
CASSYHSRQGTYNEQFF | TRBJ2-1 | . | TRBV7-9
CASSQGAGGGETQYF | TRBJ2-5 | . | TRBV4-2
CASSQGLQGSGYTF | TRBJ1-2 | . | TRBV4-3
CASSPPAPGLAGGTYTGELFF | TRBJ2-2 | . | TRBV4-1
CASSAGLITNTGELFF | TRBJ2-2 | . | TRBV11-3
CASSILGEETQYF | TRBJ2-5 | . | TRBV19
CASSAHGLAGLNEQFF | TRBJ2-1 | . | TRBV6-1
CASSYQGSTEAFF | TRBJ1-1 | hyperexpanded | TRBV6-5
CASSLAGSPEQYF | TRBJ2-7 | . | TRBV28
CASTNYQGVGAQFF | TRBJ2-1 | . | TRBV5-4
CSVATSLTYEQYF | TRBJ2-7 | once | TRBV29-1
CASSQEGDQETQYF | TRBJ2-5 | . | TRBV4-2
CASSLGDTSSQPQHF | TRBJ1-5 | . | TRBV7-9
CASSKNRFEGGYTF | TRBJ1-2 | . | TRBV7-2
CASSPGQGETQYF | TRBJ2-5 | few | TRBV18
CAISEGGGTEAFF | TRBJ1-1 | once | TRBV10-3
CASSGPGTGGLYEQYF | TRBJ2-7 | few | TRBV28
CAWTDRGINQPQHF | TRBJ1-5 | . | TRBV30
CASSLVEGRRYF | TRBJ2-7 | . | TRBV11-2
CASSSYGTGYNSPLHF | TRBJ1-6 | . | TRBV4-2
CASSLNFYEQYF | . | . | TRBV7-2
CASSAGLMNTEAFF | TRBJ1-1 | . | TRBV5-1
CASSYADTNYGYTF | TRBJ1-2 | few | TRBV6-6
CASSQTSQGDYGYTF | TRBJ1-2 | . | TRBV4-1
CASSTYRGRDEQFF | TRBJ2-1 | . | TRBV19
CASSSQGGLSGNTIYF | TRBJ1-3 | . | TRBV9
CASSYGTGEQPQHF | TRBJ1-5 | . | TRBV7-9
CAWSVSRGHEAFF | TRBJ1-1 | . | TRBV30
CSVDKHLGGLWANEKLFF | TRBJ1-4 | . | TRBV29-1
CASSTRGCGGRWYGYTF | TRBJ1-2 | . | TRBV9